These T cell receptor beta chains were read from a single sample in a study of blood T cell repertoires in COVID-19. This table comes from immunoSEQ multiplex PCR, and its TCRdb copy is limited to in-frame clones, with some not included. The sample has about 98,000 clones; around 86% are singletons. Specimen: peripheral blood. Source of these receptors: a man in his fifties or sixties with acute or convalescent COVID-19. Each CDR3 is given with its conserved first and last residue. D genes are given only for firm matches. Only some rows state a clone size, as once, few, many or a class for expanded clones.

v_call,clone_size,d_call,j_call,cdr3_aa,cdr3_nt
TRBV4-2,NA,NA,TRBJ2-1,CASSQDRSGYSEGLRQFF,TGTGCCAGCAGCCAAGATCGTTCGGGTTATAGCGAGGGACTGAGACAGTTCTTC
TRBV11-2,NA,TRBD2,TRBJ2-5,CASSLGTSGRGETQYF,TGTGCCAGCAGCTTGGGGACTAGCGGACGGGGGGAGACCCAGTACTTC
TRBV19,NA,NA,TRBJ1-5,CASSKGELRDQPQHF,TGTGCCAGTAGTAAGGGGGAATTGAGGGATCAGCCCCAGCATTTT
TRBV6-1,NA,NA,TRBJ2-7,CASSDLPRFYEQYF,TGTGCCAGCAGTGACCTACCTAGATTCTACGAGCAGTACTTC
TRBV30,NA,NA,TRBJ2-7,CAWSQPGLNSYEQYF,TGTGCCTGGAGTCAGCCGGGACTGAACTCCTACGAGCAGTACTTC
TRBV5-1,NA,NA,TRBJ1-1,CASSASGGMNTEAFF,TGCGCCAGCAGCGCCTCGGGGGGGATGAACACTGAAGCTTTCTTT
TRBV5-6,NA,NA,TRBJ1-5,CASSFGRYSNQPQHF,TGTGCCAGCAGCTTCGGCAGGTATAGCAATCAGCCCCAGCATTTT
TRBV14,NA,TRBD2,TRBJ2-5,CASSQDHGLAGLTETQYF,TGTGCCAGCAGCCAAGATCACGGGCTAGCGGGACTCACAGAGACCCAGTACTTC
TRBV11-2,NA,TRBD2,TRBJ2-1,CASSLSPGLAGASEQFF,TGTGCCAGCAGCTTGAGTCCGGGACTAGCGGGAGCTAGTGAGCAGTTCTTC
TRBV23-1,NA,TRBD2,TRBJ2-5,CASSLRTSGGKAETQYF,TGCGCCAGCAGTCTACGGACTAGCGGAGGGAAGGCAGAGACCCAGTACTTC
TRBV7-9,NA,NA,TRBJ1-1,CASSLKTDNTEAFF,TGTGCCAGCAGCTTAAAGACAGACAACACTGAAGCTTTCTTT
TRBV5-1,NA,TRBD2,TRBJ2-7,CASSSTSGRGYEQYF,TGCGCCAGCAGCTCAACTAGCGGGCGAGGCTACGAGCAGTACTTC
TRBV28,once,TRBD2,TRBJ2-7,CASSPFSAGGSYEQYF,TGTGCCAGCAGTCCATTTTCCGCGGGGGGCTCCTACGAGCAGTACTTC
TRBV9,NA,NA,TRBJ2-5,CASSNRWQETQYF,TGTGCCAGCAGCAATCGGTGGCAAGAGACCCAGTACTTC
TRBV7-3,NA,TRBD2,TRBJ2-1,CASSLIGGTSLVF,TGTGCCAGCAGCTTAATTGGGGGGACTAGCTTGGTCTTC
TRBV7-6,NA,NA,TRBJ2-1,CASSSGTANEQFF,TGTGCCAGCAGCTCCGGGACTGCCAATGAGCAGTTCTTC
TRBV6-5,NA,NA,TRBJ2-2,CASRTTGNTGELFF,TGTGCCAGCAGAACAACAGGGAACACCGGGGAGCTGTTTTTT
TRBV5-5,NA,TRBD1,TRBJ1-2,CASSSAGQGYGYTF,TGTGCCAGCAGCTCCGCTGGACAGGGCTATGGCTACACCTTC
TRBV3-1/TRBV3-2,NA,TRBD2,TRBJ2-1,CASSPGLAGGMPEFNEQFF,TGTGCCAGCAGCCCCGGACTAGCGGGAGGGATGCCCGAATTCAATGAGCAGTTCTTC
TRBV12-3/TRBV12-4,once,NA,TRBJ2-7,CASSLRGEQYF,TGTGCCAGCAGTTTACGGGGCGAGCAGTACTTC
TRBV7-6,NA,TRBD1,TRBJ1-3,CASSISGTGPGNTIYF,TGTGCCAGCAGCATTTCGGGGACAGGGCCCGGAAACACCATATATTTT
TRBV5-4,NA,NA,TRBJ1-1,CASSSPGGSEAFF,TGTGCCAGCAGCTCCCCGGGAGGGTCTGAAGCTTTCTTT
TRBV7-9,NA,NA,TRBJ2-5,CASSYTGGRETQYF,TGTGCCAGCAGCTATACCGGGGGAAGAGAGACCCAGTACTTC
TRBV7-9,NA,NA,TRBJ1-2,CASSLRRGGDYGYTF,TGTGCCAGCAGCCTCCGACGCGGGGGGGACTATGGCTACACCTTC
TRBV7-9,once,NA,TRBJ1-2,CASSRTASYGYTF,TGTGCCAGCAGCCGGACAGCATCCTATGGCTACACCTTC
TRBV19,NA,NA,TRBJ1-4,CASNEATNEKLFF,TGTGCCAGTAACGAGGCAACTAATGAAAAACTGTTTTTT
TRBV2,NA,NA,TRBJ1-5,CASSTGTNSNQPQHF,TGTGCCAGCAGTACCGGGACAAATAGCAATCAGCCCCAGCATTTT
TRBV28,NA,TRBD2,TRBJ2-3,CASSLWTGAQFRREVTDTQYF,TGTGCCAGCAGTTTATGGACAGGCGCCCAATTCCGGCGGGAGGTCACAGATACGCAGTATTTT
TRBV12-5,NA,NA,TRBJ2-5,CASGLSGAQYF,TGTGCTAGTGGCCTCTCAGGGGCACAGTACTTC
TRBV5-1,NA,NA,TRBJ1-1,CASSRDTAVEAFF,TGCGCCAGCAGTCGGGACACCGCGGTGGAAGCTTTCTTT
TRBV5-5,NA,NA,TRBJ2-5,CASSIPTGHQETQYF,TGTGCCAGCAGCATCCCGACAGGACACCAAGAGACCCAGTACTTC
TRBV11-3,NA,TRBD2,TRBJ2-7,CASSALTSGSPEQYF,TGTGCCAGCAGCGCCTTGACTAGCGGGTCCCCCGAGCAGTACTTC
TRBV19,NA,NA,TRBJ1-3,CASTTGTSGNTIYF,TGTGCCAGTACTACCGGGACATCTGGAAACACCATATATTTT
TRBV9,once,TRBD2,TRBJ2-1,CASSVTSGSYNEQFF,TGTGCCAGCAGCGTAACTAGCGGCTCCTACAATGAGCAGTTCTTC
TRBV9,NA,TRBD2,TRBJ2-3,CASSGKGLAMTDTQYF,TGTGCCAGCAGCGGAAAGGGACTAGCGATGACAGATACGCAGTATTTT
TRBV19,NA,TRBD2,TRBJ2-2,CASRRLAGTTGELFF,TGTGCCAGTAGAAGACTAGCGGGGACCACCGGGGAGCTGTTTTTT
TRBV15,NA,NA,TRBJ1-5,CATSRDPGDSNQPQHF,TGTGCCACCAGCAGAGATCCAGGGGACAGCAATCAGCCCCAGCATTTT
TRBV28,NA,NA,TRBJ2-2,CASSLSFTGELFF,TGTGCCAGCAGTTTATCTTTCACCGGGGAGCTGTTTTTT
TRBV19,few,NA,TRBJ2-3,CASSTLPGTSTDTQYF,TGTGCCAGTAGTACCCTCCCGGGGACATCTACAGATACGCAGTATTTT
TRBV7-9,NA,TRBD2,TRBJ2-7,CASSLGASGSGSYEQYF,TGTGCCAGCAGCTTAGGGGCTAGCGGGAGCGGATCCTACGAGCAGTACTTC
TRBV21-1,few,NA,TRBJ2-1,CAGMGTGTSGRASCHNEQFF,TGTGCCGGCATGGGGACCGGGACTAGCGGGAGGGCTTCATGCCATAATGAGCAGTTCTTC
TRBV11-2,NA,TRBD2,TRBJ2-2,CASSLSSGRNTGELFF,TGTGCCAGCAGCTTATCTAGCGGGAGAAACACCGGGGAGCTGTTTTTT
TRBV5-1,NA,NA,TRBJ1-3,CASSLGGTGNTIYF,TGCGCCAGCAGCTTAGGGGGTACCGGAAACACCATATATTTT
TRBV6-5,NA,NA,TRBJ1-6,CASSYSHGRGNSPLHF,TGTGCCAGCAGTTACTCGCATGGCAGGGGAAATTCACCCCTCCACTTT
TRBV11-2,NA,TRBD2,TRBJ2-3,CASSPGGGSTDTQYF,TGTGCCAGCAGCCCCGGGGGGGGGAGCACAGATACGCAGTATTTT
TRBV9,NA,TRBD2,TRBJ2-2,CASSPPTSGRGIAGELFF,TGTGCCAGCAGCCCCCCGACTAGCGGGAGGGGGATCGCCGGGGAGCTGTTTTTT
TRBV7-8,NA,NA,TRBJ1-1,CASSLGPLSGVAEAFF,TGTGCCAGCAGCTTAGGGCCCTTGTCAGGGGTGGCTGAAGCTTTCTTT
TRBV6-4,NA,TRBD1,TRBJ1-1,CASSDTGGSRAEAFF,TGTGCCAGCAGTGACACAGGGGGCAGTCGGGCTGAAGCTTTCTTT
TRBV6-5,NA,TRBD1,TRBJ1-3,CASFGLGQGGNTIYF,TGTGCCAGCTTTGGATTGGGACAGGGAGGGAACACCATATATTTT
TRBV5-8,NA,TRBD1,TRBJ2-2,CASHGGQGATGELFF,TGTGCCAGCCACGGGGGACAGGGGGCCACCGGGGAGCTGTTTTTT
TRBV10-2,NA,TRBD2,TRBJ2-2,CASSYSGTYNTGELFF,TGCGCCAGCAGTTACAGCGGGACTTATAACACCGGGGAGCTGTTTTTT
TRBV29-1,NA,NA,TRBJ2-2,CSGGRGTGELFF,TGCAGCGGGGGACGGGGCACCGGGGAGCTGTTTTTT
TRBV6-5,NA,TRBD1,TRBJ2-3,CASSYSRSGGRDTQYF,TGTGCCAGCAGTTACTCGAGATCAGGGGGACGAGATACGCAGTATTTT